This T cell receptor (beta chain) was identified during a study of control samples from healthy donors and cancer patients. The data were produced by immunoSEQ multiplex PCR, yet TCRdb's version contains in-frame clones alone and is incomplete. The sample lists roughly 30,000 clones, around 90% occurring once. The V end lost 4 bases, the J end lost 6 bases, and 10 bases lay between the germline ends. The CDR3 has 12 amino acids. CDR1 SGDLS and CDR2 YYNGEE come from the germline V gene. This chain connects TRBV9 to TRBJ1-1; the D is unclear. The source material was formalin-fixed, paraffin-embedded tissue. The source is a female donor with melanoma. CDR3: CASSSTHSEAFF. The CDR3 DNA reads TGTGCCAGCAGCTCCACACATTCTGAAGCTTTCTTT.